This T cell receptor beta chain was recovered during a study of regulatory T cells in long-lasting Graves disease. This CDR3 spans 11 amino acids. Germline lookup yields CDR1 MDHEN and CDR2 SYDVKM. V gave up 8 bases and J gave up 2 bases, with 6 bases separating them. Construction of the TCR beta libraries employed iRepertoire HTBI primers in conjunction with Arm-PCR of CDR3 regions. TCRdb fed the multiplex PCR reads into MiXCR, producing one record per CDR3 protein. Here the sample spans roughly 530,000 distinct CDR3 sequences, about 16% being singletons. Time point noted: newly diagnosed GD, antithyroid drugs for less than 3 months. Isolated PBMC RNA provided the starting material for the TCR library. This clonotype was seen at least ten times. This sample also belongs to another study, concerning T cells in Graves' hyperthyroidism and ophthalmopathy. That paper notes: A set of HTBI primers served as the primers for a first-round RT-PCR of the TCR CDR3.

This sequence originates from a woman aged 35 to 60 with Graves disease. Specimen: peripheral blood mononuclear cells (PBMCs), collected at new diagnosis, from a patient treated with antithyroid drugs. The V and J genes are TRBV28 and TRBJ1-1; no firm D call. The CDR3 sequence: CASRTNTEAFF. Here the CDR3 DNA reads TGTGCCAGCCGAACTAACACTGAAGCTTTCTTT.